This T cell receptor (beta chain) is from a study of blood T cells in healthy people across ages (dated by TCRdb to 2013 to 2016). In terms of the full investigation: In model experiments, roughly one uniquely barcoded TCR beta cDNA molecule per two T cells was captured by template switching. Using deep sequencing normalized with unique cDNA molecular identifiers, the study measured how TCR beta repertoire diversity changes with age. The donors were divided into four age groups: young (average approximately 15 years), middle-aged (about 39), aged (62) and long-lived (roughly 82). To avoid experimental bias, donors of different ages were distributed randomly across sequencing lanes. The study analyzed two additional independent replicas of 1 million unique cDNA reads from the same blood draw for two donors, one aged 18 to 30 and one aged 80 or older. Paper-wide results and their limitations: Donor CMV infection status was unknown, potentially confounding age-related changes in expanded clonotypes. Bulk unsorted PBMC profiling prevented conclusive comparison of naive and antigen-experienced compartments. A strong correlation was found between observed TCR beta diversity and the percentage of naive T cells measured by flow cytometry. Compared with the aged group, the long-lived group had more naive CD4+ T cells, fewer expanded clones and increased TCR diversity, suggesting age selection. Total diversity estimates from one million sequenced T cells were considered lower bounds and underestimates. As age increased, observed TCR beta diversity per million T cells dropped in a roughly linear way, and a significant reduction was already evident by age around 41.

This clonotype has only one observation. Its antigen is unknown. There are no base qualities to consult, and no much larger clone falls within one base. Weak support is all one read offers. Donors were approximately 42 systemically healthy Caucasian individuals from Russia aged roughly 6 to 100 years. Ten milliliters of peripheral blood were collected from each donor into EDTA-treated Vacutainer tubes. Ficoll-Paque density-gradient centrifugation was used to isolate PBMCs, with at least 6.5 million obtained per sample. Trizol reagent was used to extract total RNA from PBMCs, with at least 5 micrograms per sample. For every donor, an aliquot of PBMCs went through flow cytometry to measure the percentages of naive CD45RAhigh/CD27high T cells. The germline V gene (reference sequence) provides CDR1 DFQATT and CDR2 SNEGSKA. From its cysteine to its phenylalanine, the CDR3 spans 13 amino acids. Kept here is only the CDR3 DNA, which spans 39 bases and is read in frame from base 1. Relative to germline, V is 6 bases shorter and J is 10 bases shorter, with 22 bases between their ends.

Library preparation employed 5' RACE. Instrument used: Illumina HiSeq 2500. A second PCR of roughly 7 to 12 cycles was run with a J-beta primer mix and a sample-barcoded 5' primer. A unique molecular identifier was introduced onto each TCR beta cDNA molecule by a template-switch 5' adaptor carrying 12 random nucleotides. At least 2.5 million CDR3-containing paired-end reads were obtained from each sample. All of the RNA was converted into first-strand cDNA using the Mint cDNA synthesis kit, with a TRBC-specific oligonucleotide serving as the primer. Following uracil-DNA glycosylase treatment, all cDNA underwent a first 18-cycle PCR with the universal primers M1SS and BC2_uni_R. Regarding the original processing steps: For normalization, 1 million high-quality reads, each with a distinct molecular identifier, were randomly selected from each sample. Reads with shared molecular identifiers were discarded instead of being binned into consensus sequences. MiTCR, set to a Q25 quality threshold and the strictest error-elimination algorithm, was used for CDR3 identification, clonotype clustering and error correction. A nonparametric unseen species model with Euler transformation was used to estimate a lower bound on total TCR beta diversity. In TCRdb, the public reads were trimmed at Q25 with fastp and aligned with MiXCR, with productive beta chains retained. Records with the same CDR3 protein are collapsed into one entry carrying the most frequent genes and DNA. The V and J calls reflect TCRdb's pipeline rather than the authors' work. Recorded for this sample are 800,000 or so distinct CDR3 sequences; around half of them occurred a single time. The biggest ten clones account for 15% to 20% of the sample.

The receptor's source is an elderly man in good health. Sequences were obtained from blood. Recombination linked TRBV20-1 to TRBJ2-7; TRBD1 is perhaps the D gene, given 6 matching bases. The sequenced DNA is TGCAGTGCGGAAACAGGGCCCCGTACAACCCAGTACTTC. This is translated as CSAETGPRTTQYF.